The clone carrying this T cell receptor beta chain showed up just once. The data stem from a study of radiotherapy plus CTLA-4 blockade in lung cancer. Per the germline V gene, CDR1 is MNHNS and CDR2 is SASEGT. This CDR3 region has 13 residues. V was cut by 5 bases and J by 4 bases, with 10 bases left in between. The repertoire was sequenced with immunoSEQ multiplex PCR; TCRdb's copy has only in-frame clones and lacks some. The sample carries about 53,000 clones, roughly 85% recorded once. The chain combines TRBV6-1 with TRBJ2-3; D not resolved. The clonotype comes from a human donor with non-small cell lung cancer whose response to radiotherapy plus ipilimumab could not be evaluated. This sample comprised peripheral blood, obtained from a patient treated with radiotherapy plus ipilimumab. CDR3 DNA sequence: TGTGCCAGCAGTAGGAGTAGAGCAGATACGCAGTATTTT. This gives the protein CASSRSRADTQYF.